This section outlines one T cell receptor beta chain sequence together with its context. Its antigen is unidentified. Without the conserved terminal phenylalanine or tryptophan, this CDR3 likely stems from a read error. Amplification targeted TCR beta CDR3 regions from RNA transcripts. The HTBI primer set served for first-round RT-PCR of the TCR CDR3. MiXCR, applied by TCRdb to the multiplex PCR reads, yields one record per CDR3 protein. This table has some 650,000 distinct CDR3 sequences, more than 15% appearing once. It was 8 to 10 ml of fresh peripheral blood that supplied the PBMCs. The sample originates from a study of T cells in Graves' hyperthyroidism and ophthalmopathy. Study information: Sampling of peripheral blood happened at initial diagnosis, prior to any treatment.

Broader study findings: From stable hyperthyroidism, ophthalmopathy was separated by a 13 V-J model.

The sample was blood. This clonotype was sampled from a woman aged 40-49 years with Graves' ophthalmopathy.

CDR3 coding DNA: TGTGCCAGCAGTGAAAAGCTTTCAGGGGGGAAGTGGTATGGCTACACCTCC. It encodes CASSEKLSGGKWYGYTS. The chain combines TRBV6-1 with TRBJ1-2; 7 bases are a match to TRBD1. Germline V gives CDR1 MNHNS, CDR2 SASEGT. The CDR3 runs 17 residues. With 2 bases clipped from V and 5 bases from J, the junction kept 14 bases outside the gene matches.